This T cell receptor (beta chain) was sequenced for a study of OX40 agonist ivuxolimab in advanced cancers. Study-level results: Relative to CD4+ cells, CD8+ T cells on average had more expanded clones. At 0.1 to 3.0 mg/kg, CD4+ and CD8+ blood T cells expanded clonally by week 6.

Sampling of blood occurred at baseline, cycle 4 day 1, and cycle 7 day 1. Notes on this clone: What it recognizes is unknown.

The CDR3 runs 11 residues. V lost 1 base and J lost 13, with 10 bases in between. Per germline, CDR1 LGHNT and CDR2 FRNRAP. Clones were sequenced by immunoSEQ multiplex PCR, and TCRdb holds only the in-frame ones, with some missing. In the table there are some 100,000 clones, 84% of which are singletons. This clonotype was obtained from an adult with an advanced solid tumor such as melanoma, head and neck, liver or kidney cancer. Sequenced material: CD4+ or CD8+ T cells sorted from blood, taken in a trial of the OX40 agonist ivuxolimab. The chain links TRBV12-5 to TRBJ1-1, with D perhaps TRBD1 (6 bases). The CDR3 DNA sequence: TGTGCTAGTGGTTTGGGGACAGTGGGTTTCTTT. This codes for CASGLGTVGFF.